The 23 T cell receptor beta chains given below trace back to one sample, sequenced in a study of persistence of HIV-infected CD4 T cells. Sequencing used immunoSEQ version 4 in survey mode. The repertoire was sequenced with immunoSEQ multiplex PCR; TCRdb's copy has only in-frame clones and lacks some. Of roughly 41,000 clones listed, roughly 89% are singletons. Anti-CD3/anti-CD28 beads served as a nonspecific positive control stimulus. Responding CD4+ T cells were sorted by upregulation of both CD40 ligand and CD69. No antigen is known for these receptors. The sample here was CD4+ T cells sorted from PBMCs after roughly 20-hour stimulation, taken from a patient who received antiretroviral therapy. These receptors originate from an adult man with HIV who was CMV-seropositive.

This clone came up a few times. This chain uses TRBV6-2 or TRBV6-3 with TRBJ2-1; the D gene is possibly TRBD2 (5 bases). The CDR3 consists of 17 residues. The ends were cut back, 0 bases at V and 3 bases at J, with 15 bases in the middle. Germline values: CDR1 MNHEY, CDR2 SVGEGT. CDR3 in amino acids: CASSYSPPLGLYNEQFF. For the CDR3, the DNA is TGTGCCAGCAGTTACTCACCTCCACTAGGTCTCTACAATGAGCAGTTCTTC.

In this sample, this clone turned up once. This chain links TRBV29-1 with TRBJ1-2; no definite D call. V dropped 5 bases and J dropped 4 bases, with 17 bases sitting between them. Germline V gene data show CDR1 as SQVTM and CDR2 as ANQGSEA. There are 14 residues in the CDR3. CDR3 sequence reads: CSVTTTAGIYGYTF. For the CDR3, the DNA is TGCAGCGTTACGACCACAGCAGGAATCTATGGCTACACCTTC.

The chain recombines TRBV3-1 (or the pseudogene TRBV3-2) with TRBJ2-7; 7 positions match TRBD1. The CDR3 has 12 amino acids. Losses at the gene ends were 3 bases for V and 6 bases for J; bases not matched to a gene: 2. The germline V gene has CDR1 LGHDT and CDR2 YNNKEL (reference sequence). CDR3 DNA: TGTGCCAGCAGCCAGACAGGGCCCGAGCAGTACTTC. This encodes CASSQTGPEQYF.

CDR3 coding DNA: TGTGCCAGTAGTCCCGAGGGACAGGGCCTCTCCTACGAGCAGTACTTC. Translated: CASSPEGQGLSYEQYF. The rearrangement uses TRBV19 and TRBJ2-7, with 9 bases aligning to TRBD1. The germline CDR1 and CDR2 sequences are LNHDA and SQIVND (reference sequence). V shed 5 bases and J 0 bases; nucleotides not matched to a gene: 8. The CDR3 totals 16 residues.

V gene TRBV18 combines with J gene TRBJ2-5, with TRBD2 matching over 9 bases. J gave up 8 bases and V 6 bases, and 7 bases lay outside the gene matches. In germline, CDR1 is KGHSH, CDR2 LQKENI. This CDR3 region has 13 residues. The CDR3 protein is CASSPGTSYTQYF. The DNA of the CDR3 is TGTGCCAGCTCGCCCGGGACTAGCTATACCCAGTACTTC.

The chain is built from TRBV7-2 and TRBJ2-7; no firm D call. Deletions cut 3 bases from V and 2 bases from J, with 11 bases between. CDR1 SGHTA and CDR2 FQGNSA come from the germline V gene. This CDR3 has 14 amino acids. For the CDR3, the DNA is TGTGCCAGCAGCTTGGGTTCCACCCCCTACGAGCAGTACTTC. This translates into CASSLGSTPYEQYF.

Details on this clone: Relative to the germline gene, one junction end is altered; a read error may explain this. This rearrangement joins TRBV6-4 to TRBJ1-1; no clear D gene. The germline V gene encodes CDR1 MRHNA and CDR2 SNTAGT. The CDR3 loop spans 13 amino acids. DNA for the CDR3: TGTGCCAGCAGCGACTCGTGGGCATCTGAAGCTTTCTTT. Translated: CASSDSWASEAFF.

The rearrangement uses TRBV10-3 and TRBJ1-1; TRBD1 aligns across 8 bases. Germline-derived CDR1 and CDR2 are ENHRY and SYGVKD. Unmatched junction bases numbered 8, after V lost 5 bases and J lost 0 bases. This CDR3 spans 16 amino acids. CDR3 nucleotides: TGTGCCATCAGTAAAAACAGGGGGGGAATGAACACTGAAGCTTTCTTT. Its translation is CAISKNRGGMNTEAFF.

This clone was counted between two and nine times. CDR3 nucleotides: TGTGCCTGGAGTGTAACAGGCTCCCAGCATTTT. Its translation: CAWSVTGSQHF. This chain joins TRBV30 and TRBJ1-5, with D tentatively TRBD1 (5 bases). The ends were cut back, 0 bases at V and 11 bases at J, with 8 bases in the middle. CDR1 is GTSNPN, CDR2 SVGIG, per germline (reference sequence). The CDR3 loop spans 11 amino acids.

The chain links TRBV5-8 to TRBJ1-2; 8 bases match TRBD1. The CDR3 spans 13 residues. J gave up 10 bases and V 3 bases, and 8 bases lay outside the gene matches. Germline V lookup: CDR1 SGHTS, CDR2 YDEGEE. CDR3 in DNA: TGTGCCAGCAGCTCAGGACAGGGTTCTTTCTACACCTTC. Protein product: CASSSGQGSFYTF.

The J gene is TRBJ2-7, the V gene TRBV27; 11 positions agree with TRBD1. The J segment lost 5 bases and the V segment lost 5 bases, leaving 5 bases of the junction unmatched. Germline CDR1 and CDR2: MNHEY and SMNVEV (reference sequence). The CDR3 is 14 amino acids. The CDR3 DNA follows: TGTGCCAGCAGTCTCGGGACAGGGGGAAACGAGCAGTACTTC. Translated, it gives CASSLGTGGNEQYF.

This rearrangement joins TRBV18 to TRBJ2-1, with D tentatively TRBD2 (6 bases). Germline CDR1 is KGHSH and CDR2 is LQKENI. Trimming shortened V by 3 bases and J by 6 bases, and 18 bases separated the two germline ends. The CDR3 is 16 amino acids. CDR3 coding DNA: TGTGCCAGCTCACCGCGGGTGGGGGGAATGAGCAATGAGCAGTTCTTC. Amino acid sequence: CASSPRVGGMSNEQFF.

Here the CDR3 reads CASSLYRGRGEKLFF. The CDR3 DNA reads TGTGCCAGCAGCTTATACAGGGGTAGGGGAGAAAAACTGTTTTTT. The J gene is TRBJ1-4, the V gene TRBV7-8; 7 nucleotides match TRBD1. The trim removed 2 bases at V and 8 bases at J, leaving 8 bases unmatched. The CDR3 totals 15 residues. CDR1 and CDR2 from the germline V gene are SGHVS and FQNEAQ.

This clone was recorded only once. The V gene is TRBV4-3, the J gene TRBJ2-2; D not resolved. This CDR3 is 14 amino acids long. Deletions cut 1 base from V and 4 bases from J, with 7 bases between. Germline assignment: CDR1 LGHNA and CDR2 YSLEER. The CDR3 reads CASSQVPPTGELFF. CDR3 bases: TGCGCCAGCAGCCAAGTTCCCCCCACCGGGGAGCTGTTTTTT.

The V gene is TRBV6-1, the J gene TRBJ1-2; D might be TRBD1 (5 bases). The V end lost 2 bases, the J end lost 7 bases, and 14 bases lay between the germline ends. There are 14 residues in the CDR3. Per the germline V gene, CDR1 is MNHNS and CDR2 is SASEGT. The CDR3 here is CASSESVPGPGYTF. CDR3 sequence (DNA): TGTGCCAGCAGTGAATCCGTACCGGGACCTGGCTACACCTTC.

The chain joins TRBV20-1 to TRBJ2-7; tentative D call: TRBD1 (5 bases). This CDR3 region has 15 residues. Per germline, CDR1 DFQATT and CDR2 SNEGSKA (reference sequence). V lost 3 bases to trimming and J lost 0 bases, with 15 bases between them. CDR3 in amino acids: CSASGQVQVSYEQYF. Here the CDR3 DNA reads TGCAGTGCTAGTGGACAAGTTCAGGTCTCCTACGAGCAGTACTTC.

In its sample, this clone was seen once. The genes are TRBV19 and TRBJ2-2; TRBD1 aligns across 12 bases. V dropped 8 bases and J dropped 4; count of bases not matched to a gene: 5. The V gene's germline CDR1 is LNHDA and CDR2 SQIVND (reference sequence). There are 15 residues in the CDR3. The chain's CDR3 is CASGTGQGATGELFF. CDR3 sequence (DNA): TGTGCCAGTGGTACGGGACAGGGGGCCACCGGGGAGCTGTTTTTT. Looking up the rest from reference TRBV19 and TRBJ2-2 gives the full variable domain: DGGITQSPKYLFRKEGQNVTLSCEQNLNHDAMYWYRQDPGQGLRLIYYSQIVNDFQKGDIAEGYSVSREKKESFPLTVTSAQKNPTAFYLCASGTGQGATGELFFGEGSRLTVL.

The chain uses TRBV19 and TRBJ1-6, with 9 bases identical to TRBD1. With 4 bases clipped from V and 7 bases from J, the junction kept 2 bases outside the gene matches. Germline CDR1 is LNHDA and CDR2 is SQIVND (reference sequence). This CDR3 comprises 14 residues. The CDR3 DNA sequence: TGTGCCAGTAGTACGGGACAGGGAAATTCACCCCTCCACTTT. It codes for CASSTGQGNSPLHF.

The rearrangement uses TRBV19 and TRBJ1-2, with a weak D call TRBD1 (5 bases). The V end lost 4 bases, the J end lost 1 base, and 10 bases lay between the germline ends. Germline loops: CDR1 LNHDA, CDR2 SQIVND (reference sequence). The length of the CDR3 is 14 residues. CDR3 coding DNA: TGTGCCAGTAGTAAGGACACGATTAACTATGGCTACACCTTC. Translating it yields CASSKDTINYGYTF. Filled out from reference TRBV19 and TRBJ1-2, the complete variable domain reads DGGITQSPKYLFRKEGQNVTLSCEQNLNHDAMYWYRQDPGQGLRLIYYSQIVNDFQKGDIAEGYSVSREKKESFPLTVTSAQKNPTAFYLCASSKDTINYGYTFGSGTRLTVV.

This chain links TRBV9 with TRBJ2-2, with a tentative D call TRBD2 (5 bases). The CDR3 totals 17 residues. V was cut by 0 bases and J by 1 base, with 13 bases left in between. Germline values: CDR1 SGDLS, CDR2 YYNGEE. The CDR3 region has the DNA TGTGCCAGCAGCGTAGCTCGGGGAGATTGGAACACCGGGGAGCTGTTTTTT. Translated, it gives CASSVARGDWNTGELFF.

The V gene is TRBV28, the J gene TRBJ2-7, with a weak D call TRBD1 (5 bases). In germline, CDR1 is MDHEN, CDR2 SYDVKM. Between the trimmed V and J ends, which lost 2 bases and 1 base, there was a span of 9 bases. This CDR3 has 14 amino acids. CDR3 bases: TGTGCCAGCAGTTTAGCAGGGTGGTCCTACGAGCAGTACTTC. Translated, it gives CASSLAGWSYEQYF.

This clone was observed a single time. The DNA of the CDR3 is TGTGCCAGCAGCGGACAGAGACCGAACACTGAAGCTTTCTTT. Translated, it gives CASSGQRPNTEAFF. The V gene is TRBV25-1, the J gene TRBJ1-1; D may be TRBD1 (6 bases). Germline CDR1 MGHDK, CDR2 SYGVNS. The V and J ends lost 6 bases and 1 base respectively, with 12 bases between them. This CDR3 contains 14 residues.

V gene TRBV20-1 combines with J gene TRBJ1-2, with 8 positions matching TRBD1. V lost 5 bases to trimming and J lost 8 bases; unmatched junction nucleotides: 4. There are 11 residues in the CDR3. The germline CDR1 and CDR2 sequences are DFQATT and SNEGSKA (reference sequence). In DNA, the CDR3 is TGCAGTGCTCAACAGGGGGGCGGCTACACCTTC. Translated: CSAQQGGGYTF.